This T cell receptor (beta chain) was identified during a study of cytomegalovirus exposure and HLA in healthy donors. Primers included in the PCR were 60 Vbeta and 13 Jbeta primers. Here immunoSEQ multiplex PCR was the method, and the copy in TCRdb shows in-frame clones only, minus some. The sample includes roughly 110,000 clones, about 76% of them seen just once. Trimming pared 5 bases from V and 0 bases from J, leaving 17 bases between. Germline values: CDR1 SGHRS, CDR2 YFSETQ. The CDR3 has 17 amino acids. The J gene is TRBJ2-2, the V gene TRBV5-1; TRBD2 is a possible D gene (6 bases). Sequencing used PBMCs. The sequence was collected from a woman in her 50s in good health and CMV-seropositive. The DNA of the CDR3 is TGCGCCAGCAGGGCTTTAGAGGAGGGACCGAACACCGGGGAGCTGTTTTTT. It codes for CASRALEEGPNTGELFF.